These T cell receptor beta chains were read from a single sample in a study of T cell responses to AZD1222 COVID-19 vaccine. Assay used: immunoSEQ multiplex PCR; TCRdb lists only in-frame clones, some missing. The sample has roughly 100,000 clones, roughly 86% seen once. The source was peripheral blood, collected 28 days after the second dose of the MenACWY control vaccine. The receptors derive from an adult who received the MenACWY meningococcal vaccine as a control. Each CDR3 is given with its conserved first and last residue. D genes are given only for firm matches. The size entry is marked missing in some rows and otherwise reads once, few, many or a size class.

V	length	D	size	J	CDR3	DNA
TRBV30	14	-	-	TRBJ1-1	CASRWGGFHTEAFF	TGTGCCTCTCGCTGGGGGGGTTTTCACACTGAAGCTTTCTTT
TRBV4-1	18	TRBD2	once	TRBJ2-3	CASSQEWGTSGGTDTQYF	TGCGCCAGCAGCCAAGAATGGGGGACTAGCGGGGGCACAGATACGCAGTATTTT
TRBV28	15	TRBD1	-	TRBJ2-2	CASSPNRGRAGELFF	TGTGCCAGCAGTCCTAACAGGGGGCGGGCCGGGGAGCTGTTTTTT
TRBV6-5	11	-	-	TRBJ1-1	CASSSPGRENF	TGTGCCAGCAGCTCCCCGGGACGAGAAAATTTT
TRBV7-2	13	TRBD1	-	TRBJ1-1	CASSSQGWTEAFF	TGTGCCAGCAGCTCACAGGGGTGGACTGAAGCTTTCTTT
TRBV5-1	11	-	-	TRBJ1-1	CASSSAAEAFF	TGCGCCAGCAGCTCGGCCGCTGAAGCTTTCTTT
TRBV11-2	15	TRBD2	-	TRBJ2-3	CASSLSGGAADTQYF	TGTGCCAGCAGCCTCAGCGGGGGGGCGGCAGATACGCAGTATTTT
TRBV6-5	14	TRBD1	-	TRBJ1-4	CASGTGTRDEKLFF	TGTGCCAGCGGGACAGGGACAAGGGATGAAAAACTGTTTTTT
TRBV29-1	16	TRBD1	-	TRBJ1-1	CSVANPRTGLGTEAFF	TGCAGCGTTGCCAACCCAAGGACAGGGTTGGGCACTGAAGCTTTCTTT
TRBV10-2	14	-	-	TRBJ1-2	CASSELGVNYGYTF	TGCGCCAGCAGTGAGCTAGGGGTTAACTATGGCTACACCTTC
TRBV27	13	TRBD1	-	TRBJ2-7	CASGTGGNYEQYF	TGTGCCAGCGGAACAGGGGGGAATTACGAGCAGTACTTC
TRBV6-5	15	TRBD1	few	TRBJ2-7	CASSYRGTGPYEQYF	TGTGCCAGCAGTTACAGAGGGACAGGTCCCTACGAGCAGTACTTC
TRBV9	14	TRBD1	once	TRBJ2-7	CASSVGQGAYEQYF	TGTGCCAGCAGCGTAGGACAGGGGGCCTACGAGCAGTACTTC
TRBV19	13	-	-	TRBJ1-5	CASTVTGGEPQHF	TGTGCCAGTACGGTCACCGGCGGCGAGCCCCAGCATTTT
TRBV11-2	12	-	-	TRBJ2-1	CASSFWGNEQFF	TGTGCCAGCAGCTTCTGGGGGAATGAGCAGTTCTTC
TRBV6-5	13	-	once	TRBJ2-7	CASRQTGYYEQYF	TGTGCCAGCAGGCAAACAGGGTACTACGAGCAGTACTTC
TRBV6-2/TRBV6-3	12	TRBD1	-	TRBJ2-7	CASSWTGGSVYF	TGTGCCAGCAGCTGGACAGGGGGAAGTGTGTACTTC
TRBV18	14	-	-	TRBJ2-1	CASSPGGSYNEQFF	TGTGCCAGCTCACCCGGCGGCTCCTACAATGAGCAGTTCTTC
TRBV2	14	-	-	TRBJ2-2	CASTKIGNTGELFF	TGTGCCAGCACTAAGATAGGAAACACCGGGGAGCTGTTTTTT
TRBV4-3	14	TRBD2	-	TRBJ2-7	CASSLGRGSYEQYF	TGCGCCAGCAGCCTGGGGAGGGGATCCTACGAGCAGTACTTC
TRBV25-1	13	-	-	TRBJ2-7	CASSDSGSYEQYF	TGTGCCAGCAGTGACTCTGGTTCCTACGAGCAGTACTTC
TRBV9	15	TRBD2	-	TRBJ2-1	CASSVGRGALNEQFF	TGTGCCAGCAGCGTAGGGCGGGGGGCCCTCAATGAGCAGTTCTTC
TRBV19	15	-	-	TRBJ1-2	CASSIAGQGGYGYTF	TGTGCCAGTAGTATAGCCGGGCAGGGCGGCTATGGCTACACCTTC
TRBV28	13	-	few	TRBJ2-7	CASTLQQVREQYF	TGTGCCAGCACTTTACAACAGGTCCGCGAGCAGTACTTC
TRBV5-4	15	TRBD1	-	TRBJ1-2	CASSSAQGLFYGYTF	TGTGCCAGCAGCTCGGCACAGGGGCTGTTCTATGGCTACACCTTC
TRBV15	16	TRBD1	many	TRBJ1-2	CATSRDRARTNYGYTF	TGTGCCACCAGTAGGGACAGGGCAAGGACTAACTATGGCTACACCTTC
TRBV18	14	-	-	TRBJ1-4	CASSSLGRDEKLFF	TGTGCCAGCTCAAGCCTCGGCAGGGATGAAAAACTGTTTTTT
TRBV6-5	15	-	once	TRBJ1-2	CASASHRVEGDGYTF	TGTGCCAGCGCCTCCCACAGGGTAGAGGGGGATGGCTACACCTTC
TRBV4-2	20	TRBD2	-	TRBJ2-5	CASSQASGLAGPTTQETQYF	TGTGCCAGCAGCCAAGCTTCGGGACTAGCGGGGCCTACGACCCAAGAGACCCAGTACTTC
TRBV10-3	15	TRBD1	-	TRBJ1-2	CAISEGTGSYYGYTF	TGTGCCATCAGTGAAGGGACAGGGTCCTACTATGGCTACACCTTC
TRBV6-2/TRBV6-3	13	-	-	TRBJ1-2	CASSYVGQDGYTF	TGTGCCAGCAGTTACGTCGGGCAGGACGGCTACACCTTC
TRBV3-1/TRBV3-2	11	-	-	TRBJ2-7	CASSQVNEQYF	TGTGCCAGCAGCCAAGTCAACGAGCAGTACTTC
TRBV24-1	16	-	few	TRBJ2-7	CATSDSKGGAPGEQYF	TGTGCCACCAGTGATTCTAAGGGGGGGGCTCCGGGCGAGCAGTACTTC
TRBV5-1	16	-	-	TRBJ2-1	CASSLGLADSYNEQFF	TGCGCCAGCAGCTTGGGGCTAGCAGACTCCTACAATGAGCAGTTCTTC
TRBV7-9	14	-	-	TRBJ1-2	CASSLVEVGYGYTF	TGTGCCAGCAGCTTAGTTGAGGTGGGCTATGGCTACACCTTC
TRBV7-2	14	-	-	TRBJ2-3	CASSRGDFTDTQYF	TGTGCCAGCAGCCGTGGGGACTTCACAGATACGCAGTATTTT
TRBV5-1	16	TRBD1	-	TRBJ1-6	CASSLDRGSYNSPLHF	TGCGCCAGCAGCTTGGACAGGGGCTCCTATAATTCACCCCTCCACTTT
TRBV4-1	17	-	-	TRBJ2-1	CASSQFRDVSSYNEQFF	TGCGCCAGCAGCCAATTCCGGGACGTGAGCTCCTACAATGAGCAGTTCTTC
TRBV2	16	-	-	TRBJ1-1	CASTRQTGGRGTEAFF	TGTGCCAGCACACGCCAAACAGGCGGCAGAGGCACTGAAGCTTTCTTT
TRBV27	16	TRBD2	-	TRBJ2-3	CASSLWTSGGVDTQYF	TGTGCCAGCAGTTTGTGGACTAGCGGGGGGGTGGATACGCAGTATTTT